Sequencing of this T cell receptor beta chain was carried out in a study of T cells in Graves' hyperthyroidism and ophthalmopathy (dated by TCRdb to about 2019). As for the study more broadly: Peripheral blood was collected at initial diagnosis, before any treatment. The paper describes TCR Vbeta CDR3 sequencing of 120 to 150 peripheral blood samples, made up of 43 ophthalmopathy patients, approximately 76 hyperthyroidism patients and some 17 progressor patients. In several Graves' hyperthyroidism patients, the study also compared T-cell repertoires from thyroid tissue with T-cell repertoires from blood. A discovery cohort of about a hundred patients, roughly 43 with Graves' ophthalmopathy and fewer than 65 with stable Graves' hyperthyroidism, was used to find distinguishing TCR V-J signatures. Prospective prediction of ophthalmopathy was tested in an independent validation cohort of approximately 18 hyperthyroidism patients and some 17 patients who later progressed to ophthalmopathy. For training and testing, the 95 to 100 patients in the discovery cohort were randomly divided in a 7:3 ratio. After sampling, hyperthyroidism patients received methimazole starting at 30 mg daily, and ophthalmopathy patients received high-dose intravenous methylprednisolone. Study-level results and caveats: No statistical method was used to set the sample size in advance, and investigators knew the group allocation. Ophthalmopathy was separated from stable hyperthyroidism by a 13 V-J signature model, with over 85% sensitivity and about 81% specificity obtained in cross-validation and 80%/75% obtained in testing. Most expanded thyroid clonotypes (frequency above 0.001) were also detected in blood, suggesting blood repertoires may reflect thyroid immune responses. In validation, the model predicted progression to ophthalmopathy a median of around six months before onset, with about 64% sensitivity and 72.22% specificity.

The TCR beta CDR3 regions were amplified from the RNA transcripts. The TCR CDR3 was subjected to a first round of RT-PCR using the HTBI primer set and the Qiagen OneStep RT-PCR kit. Libraries were constructed in a second round of multiplex PCR, after which size selection and purification were performed. The libraries were sequenced on an Illumina HiSeq2000 using paired-end 100 bp reads. The authors' pipeline ran thus. Raw data were processed with SOAPnuke, discarding reads with adapters, uncalled bases, mean Phred below 15, or no exact constant-primer or identifier match. High-quality paired reads were merged using COPE v1.2.5, and each unique nucleotide sequence was defined as a clonotype. MiTCR v1.1 was used to align the clonotypes against IMGT TRBV, TRBD and TRBJ reference segments. Only V-J combinations with frequency above 0.0001, covering 98% to 99.2% of repertoires, were analysed. A TCS score was defined as the ratio between F50 (clonal expansion) and ExV (chaos), using BLOSUM62-based TCRdist between CDR3 peptides within each V-J. Welch's t-statistics and random forest reduced fewer than 550 V-J features to 13, which were used in a naive Bayes classifier (R e1071). TCRdb redid the processing of the public reads, applying fastp at Q25 and MiXCR, and retained in-frame beta chains. Entries are consolidated by CDR3 protein sequence, retaining the most common genes and DNA. TCRdb, not the authors, supplied the V and J calls. The sample yields 540,000 or so distinct CDR3 sequences; roughly 14% were counted once. Clones ranked in the top ten supply under 8% of the sample.

The sample holds many counts of this clonotype. Its target antigen remains unknown. No per-base quality is available; no much larger clone lies one base away. Stable Graves' hyperthyroidism was defined as the absence of progression to ophthalmopathy over 18 months of follow-up. Hyperthyroidism patients were newly diagnosed, had a disease duration of under 2 months, and were aged 18 to 65 years. Exclusion was applied to patients with uncontrolled infections, other autoimmune diseases, pregnancy or lactation. Diagnoses were based on clinical symptoms, serum thyroxine and TRAb, thyroid ultrasound and orbital computed tomography. PBMCs were isolated from roughly 10 ml of fresh peripheral blood by Ficoll-Paque density gradient centrifugation. Trizol reagent was used to extract total RNA, and RNA quality was then checked on an Agilent 2100 Bioanalyzer. The CDR3 measures 15 amino acids from cysteine to phenylalanine. Of all the DNA, just the CDR3 is kept, 45 bases in frame from base 1. The germline V gene (reference sequence) gives CDR1 as DFQATT and CDR2 as SNEGSKA. The V end gives up 0 bases and the J end 2 bases, leaving 7 bases in the junction not matched to a gene.

Rearrangement joined TRBV20-1 to TRBJ2-7; TRBD2 agrees with 7 junctional bases. Material for sequencing was blood. The source is a woman in her thirties with Graves' hyperthyroidism. For the CDR3, the sequence is CSARDSASGPYEQYF. The bases are TGCAGTGCTAGAGACTCCGCTAGCGGTCCCTACGAGCAGTACTTC.